The next 12 T cell receptor beta chains were all read from a single sample in a study of T cell changes during pregnancy in multiple sclerosis. Data came from immunoSEQ multiplex PCR; TCRdb stores just in-frame clones and leaves some out. The sample contains about 59,000 clones, 90% to 95% of which appear only once. The sample consisted of peripheral blood, taken in the third trimester of pregnancy. The receptors come from a female donor in good health, enrolled as a control in a pregnancy study.

The rearrangement uses TRBV2 and TRBJ2-3, with 7 bases fitting TRBD1. The trim removed 6 bases at V and 1 base at J, leaving 4 bases unmatched. Looked up from germline, CDR1 is SNHLY and CDR2 is FYNNEI. The CDR3 loop spans 14 amino acids. CDR3 in DNA: TGTGCCAGCAGGGTCGACAGGGGCACAGATACGCAGTATTTT. It codes for CASRVDRGTDTQYF. Full variable domain (outside the CDR3, taken from reference TRBV2 and TRBJ2-3): EPEVTQTPSHQVTQMGQEVILRCVPISNHLYFYWYRQILGQKVEFLVSFYNNEISEKSEIFDDQFSVERPDGSNFTLKIRSTKLEDSAMYFCASRVDRGTDTQYFGPGTRLTVL.

V usage is TRBV5-1 and J usage is TRBJ1-2; D is possibly TRBD1 (5 bases). V gave up 0 bases and J gave up 3 bases, with 6 bases separating them. This CDR3 is 13 amino acids long. Germline assignment: CDR1 SGHRS and CDR2 YFSETQ. The CDR3 nucleotides read TGCGCCAGCAGCTTGGTAGGGGACTATGGCTACACCTTC. This translates into CASSLVGDYGYTF.

The chain recombines TRBV4-2 with TRBJ1-2, with 9 bases that match TRBD1. Looked up from germline, CDR1 is LGHNA and CDR2 is YNFKEQ. There are 16 residues in the CDR3. V dropped 3 bases and J dropped 2; count of bases not matched to a gene: 7. CDR3 amino acids: CASSHGQGQANYGYTF. CDR3 bases: TGTGCCAGCAGCCACGGACAGGGGCAGGCCAACTATGGCTACACCTTC.

CDR3 sequence (DNA): TGTGCCAGCAGTGGACAGGGGTCCCCGGGGACCCAGTACTTC. Translating gives CASSGQGSPGTQYF. The rearrangement joins TRBV6-1 to TRBJ2-5; the match to TRBD1 covers 8 bases. The CDR3 covers 14 residues. The J segment lost 7 bases and the V segment lost 4 bases, leaving 8 bases of the junction unmatched. Germline values: CDR1 MNHNS, CDR2 SASEGT.

V usage is TRBV27 and J usage is TRBJ2-7, with 8 bases identical to TRBD2. Germline CDR1 reads MNHEY; CDR2 reads SMNVEV (reference sequence). V was clipped by 3 bases and J by 2 bases; unmatched bases: 12. This CDR3 is 17 amino acids long. The CDR3 region is CASSFKLAVTAPYEQYF. The CDR3 DNA reads as TGTGCCAGCAGTTTTAAACTAGCGGTAACCGCCCCCTACGAGCAGTACTTC.

The chain employs TRBV15 and TRBJ2-1, with 11 bases fitting TRBD2. CDR3 length: 17 amino acids. Germline loops: CDR1 LNHNV, CDR2 YYDKDF (reference sequence). Trimming at V came to 1 base and at J to 4 bases, leaving 6 bases not matched to a gene. Here the CDR3 reads CATSRARLAGKYNEQFF. The CDR3 DNA reads TGTGCCACCAGCAGAGCCCGACTAGCGGGAAAGTACAATGAGCAGTTCTTC.

The chain carries TRBV29-1 and TRBJ1-3, with a weak D call TRBD1 (5 bases). The CDR3 totals 14 residues. Trimming took 8 bases from V and 2 from J, leaving 16 bases between them. Germline V CDR1 and CDR2: SQVTM, ANQGSEA. CDR3 in amino acids: CSIAHGGAGNTIYF. CDR3 coding DNA: TGCAGCATTGCCCACGGGGGGGCTGGAAACACCATATATTTT. Full variable domain (remainder filled in from reference TRBV29-1 and TRBJ1-3): SAVISQKPSRDICQRGTSLTIQCQVDSQVTMMFWYRQQPGQSLTLIATANQGSEATYESGFVIDKFPISRPNLTFSTLTVSNMSPEDSSIYLCSIAHGGAGNTIYFGEGSWLTVV.

The chain is built from TRBV7-2 and TRBJ1-4, with D unclear. CDR3 length equals 14 residues. Trimming took off 5 bases at V and 8 bases at J, with 15 bases between the two ends. The germline CDR1 and CDR2 sequences are SGHTA and FQGNSA. The CDR3 loop reads CASSNKWQEEKLFF. The CDR3 region has the DNA TGTGCCAGCAGCAATAAGTGGCAGGAAGAAAAACTGTTTTTT.

J is TRBJ1-2 and V is TRBV7-3; D unclear. The V gene lost 4 bases and the J gene lost 5 bases, with 11 bases spanning the gap. The CDR3 length is 13 residues. The germline CDR1 and CDR2 sequences are SGHTA and FQGTGA. The CDR3 here is CASSSGKGYGYTF. The CDR3 nucleotides read TGTGCCAGCAGCTCCGGGAAGGGATATGGCTACACCTTC.

The chain has TRBV7-2 and TRBJ2-7; D may be TRBD1 (6 bases). The CDR3 spans 15 residues. In germline, CDR1 is SGHTA, CDR2 FQGNSA. V lost 5 bases to trimming and J lost 1 base, with 15 bases between them. This CDR3 reads CASSLTGTPSYEQYF. DNA for the CDR3: TGTGCCAGCAGCCTTACCGGGACACCGTCCTACGAGCAGTACTTC.

This clone showed up just once. The CDR3 loop is CASSVGGGLAVQETQYF. Here the CDR3 DNA reads TGTGCCAGCAGCGTCGGGGGGGGACTAGCGGTGCAAGAGACCCAGTACTTC. This rearrangement joins TRBV11-2 to TRBJ2-5, with TRBD2 identical over 11 bases. The germline V gene encodes CDR1 SGHAT and CDR2 FQNNGV. V was pared by 5 bases and J by 2 bases, with 10 bases of the junction left unmatched. CDR3 size: 17 residues.

V is TRBV2 and J is TRBJ2-1; 9 nucleotides align to TRBD1. The CDR3 has 16 amino acids. V shed 5 bases, J shed 7 bases, and the junction held 12 bases outside the gene matches. The germline V gene encodes CDR1 SNHLY and CDR2 FYNNEI. The CDR3 DNA reads as TGTGCCAGCAGTTACTTGACAGGGGGAAAGGGGAATGAGCAGTTCTTC. It translates to CASSYLTGGKGNEQFF.